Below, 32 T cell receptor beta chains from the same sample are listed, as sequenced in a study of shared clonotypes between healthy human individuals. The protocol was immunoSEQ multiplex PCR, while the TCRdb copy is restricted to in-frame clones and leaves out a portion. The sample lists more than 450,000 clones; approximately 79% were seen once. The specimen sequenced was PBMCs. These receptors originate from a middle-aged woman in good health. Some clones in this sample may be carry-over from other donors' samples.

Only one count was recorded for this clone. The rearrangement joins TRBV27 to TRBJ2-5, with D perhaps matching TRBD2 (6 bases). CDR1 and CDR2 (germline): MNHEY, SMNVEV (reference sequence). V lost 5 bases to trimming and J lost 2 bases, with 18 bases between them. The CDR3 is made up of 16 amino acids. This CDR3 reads CASSTQEVSGQETQYF. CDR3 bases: TGTGCCAGCAGTACCCAAGAGGTTAGCGGACAAGAGACCCAGTACTTC.

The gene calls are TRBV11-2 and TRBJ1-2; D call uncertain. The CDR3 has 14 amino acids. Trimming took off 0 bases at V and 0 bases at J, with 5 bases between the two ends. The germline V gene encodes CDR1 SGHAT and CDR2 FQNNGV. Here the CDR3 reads CASSLDRANYGYTF. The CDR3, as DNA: TGTGCCAGCAGCTTAGACAGAGCTAACTATGGCTACACCTTC.

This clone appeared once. The CDR3 nucleotides are TGTGCCAGCAGCGGGCGACAGGGGTTATACGACGAGCAGTACTTC. This codes for CASSGRQGLYDEQYF. The chain employs TRBV9 and TRBJ2-7, with 8 bases aligning to TRBD1. CDR3 length: 15 amino acids. From germline, CDR1 is SGDLS and CDR2 YYNGEE. V lost 3 bases and J lost 5; bases outside the gene matches: 10. Full variable domain (remainder filled in from reference TRBV9 and TRBJ2-7): DSGVTQTPKHLITATGQRVTLRCSPRSGDLSVYWYQQSLDQGLQFLIQYYNGEERAKGNILERFSAQQFPDLHSELNLSSLELGDSALYFCASSGRQGLYDEQYFGPGTRLTVT.

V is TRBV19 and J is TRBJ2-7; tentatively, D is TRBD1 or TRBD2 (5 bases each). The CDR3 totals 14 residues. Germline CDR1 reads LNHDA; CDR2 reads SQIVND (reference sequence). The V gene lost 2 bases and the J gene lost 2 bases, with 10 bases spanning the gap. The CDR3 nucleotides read TGTGCCAGTAGTATATTCGGGGCTACCTACGAGCAGTACTTC. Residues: CASSIFGATYEQYF.

The CDR3 spells CASSPTIAASTDTQYF. The DNA of the CDR3 is TGCGCCAGCAGCCCGACAATAGCAGCTAGCACAGATACGCAGTATTTT. The rearrangement uses TRBV4-3 and TRBJ2-3; D is ambiguous. Per germline, CDR1 LGHNA and CDR2 YSLEER. This CDR3 comprises 16 residues. V lost 4 bases and J lost 0, with 14 bases in between.

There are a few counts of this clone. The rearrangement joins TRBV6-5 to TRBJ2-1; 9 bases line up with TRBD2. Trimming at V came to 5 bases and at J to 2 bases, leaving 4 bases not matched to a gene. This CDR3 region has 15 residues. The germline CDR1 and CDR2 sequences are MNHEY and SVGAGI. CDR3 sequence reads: CASSGRLAAYNEQFF. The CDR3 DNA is TGTGCCAGCAGTGGGAGACTAGCGGCCTACAATGAGCAGTTCTTC.

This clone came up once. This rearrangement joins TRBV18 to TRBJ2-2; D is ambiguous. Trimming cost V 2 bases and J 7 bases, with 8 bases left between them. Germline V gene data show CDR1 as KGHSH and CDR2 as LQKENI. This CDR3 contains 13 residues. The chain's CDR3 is CASSPASFGELFF. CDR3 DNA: TGTGCCAGCTCACCAGCCAGCTTCGGGGAGCTGTTTTTT.

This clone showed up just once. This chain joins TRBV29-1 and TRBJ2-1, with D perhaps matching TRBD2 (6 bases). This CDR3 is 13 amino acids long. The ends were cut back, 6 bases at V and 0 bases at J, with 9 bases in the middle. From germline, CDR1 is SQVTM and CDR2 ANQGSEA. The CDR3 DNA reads TGCAGCGTGCGGGAAAACTCCTACAATGAGCAGTTCTTC. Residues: CSVRENSYNEQFF.

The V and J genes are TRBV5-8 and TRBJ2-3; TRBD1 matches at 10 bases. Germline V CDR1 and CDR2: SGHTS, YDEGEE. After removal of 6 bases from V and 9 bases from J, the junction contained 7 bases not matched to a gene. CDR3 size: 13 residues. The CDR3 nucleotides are TGTGCCAGCACCGACAGGGGGCGCCTGACGCAGTATTTT. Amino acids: CASTDRGRLTQYF.

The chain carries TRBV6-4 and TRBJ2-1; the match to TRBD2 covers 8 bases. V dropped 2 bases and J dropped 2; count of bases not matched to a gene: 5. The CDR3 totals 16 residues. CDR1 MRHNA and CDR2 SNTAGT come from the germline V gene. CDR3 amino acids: CASSDVAGGPYNEQFF. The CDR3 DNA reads TGTGCCAGCAGTGACGTTGCGGGAGGCCCCTACAATGAGCAGTTCTTC.

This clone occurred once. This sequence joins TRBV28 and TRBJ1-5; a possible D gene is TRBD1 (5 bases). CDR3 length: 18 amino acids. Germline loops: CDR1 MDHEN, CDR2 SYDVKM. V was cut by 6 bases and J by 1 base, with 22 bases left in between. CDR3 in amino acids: CASRLVTQTDGSNQPQHF. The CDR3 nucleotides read TGTGCCAGCAGGCTCGTTACTCAGACAGACGGAAGCAATCAGCCCCAGCATTTT.

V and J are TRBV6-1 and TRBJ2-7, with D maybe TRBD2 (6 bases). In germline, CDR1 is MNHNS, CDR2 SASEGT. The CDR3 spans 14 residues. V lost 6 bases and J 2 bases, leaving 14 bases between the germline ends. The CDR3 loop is CASRSPGGTYEQYF. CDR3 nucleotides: TGTGCCAGCAGATCCCCCGGGGGAACCTACGAGCAGTACTTC.

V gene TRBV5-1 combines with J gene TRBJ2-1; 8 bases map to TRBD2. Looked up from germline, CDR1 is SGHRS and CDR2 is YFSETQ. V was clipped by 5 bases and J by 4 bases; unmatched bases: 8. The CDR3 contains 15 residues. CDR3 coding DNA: TGCGCCAGCAGATCTCCGGGACTAGAATACAATGAGCAGTTCTTC. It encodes CASRSPGLEYNEQFF.

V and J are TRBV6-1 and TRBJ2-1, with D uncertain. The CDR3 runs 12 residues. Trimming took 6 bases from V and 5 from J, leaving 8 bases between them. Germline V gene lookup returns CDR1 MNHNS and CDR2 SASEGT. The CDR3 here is CASRAVDNEQFF. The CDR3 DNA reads TGTGCCAGCAGGGCAGTCGACAATGAGCAGTTCTTC.

The CDR3 DNA is TGTGCCAGCAGGGAACAACGGGCACCTCATGGCTACACCTTC. Its translation is CASREQRAPHGYTF. The chain recombines TRBV6-5 with TRBJ1-2; D ambiguous. V was pared by 6 bases and J by 6 bases, with 17 bases between. Germline V gives CDR1 MNHEY, CDR2 SVGAGI. This CDR3 is built from 14 residues.

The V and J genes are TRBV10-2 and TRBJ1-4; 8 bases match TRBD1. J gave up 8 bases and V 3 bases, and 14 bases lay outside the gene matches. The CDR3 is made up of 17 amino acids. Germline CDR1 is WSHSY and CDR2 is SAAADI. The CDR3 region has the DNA TGCGCCAGCAGTGAAGCCGCCCACAGGGGGTCGGGGGAAAAACTGTTTTTT. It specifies CASSEAAHRGSGEKLFF.

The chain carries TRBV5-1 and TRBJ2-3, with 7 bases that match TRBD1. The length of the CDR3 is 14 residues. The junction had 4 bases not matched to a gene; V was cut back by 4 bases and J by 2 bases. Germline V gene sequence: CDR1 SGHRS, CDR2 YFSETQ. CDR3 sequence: CASSPGQATDTQYF. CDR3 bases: TGCGCCAGCAGCCCAGGACAGGCCACAGATACGCAGTATTTT.

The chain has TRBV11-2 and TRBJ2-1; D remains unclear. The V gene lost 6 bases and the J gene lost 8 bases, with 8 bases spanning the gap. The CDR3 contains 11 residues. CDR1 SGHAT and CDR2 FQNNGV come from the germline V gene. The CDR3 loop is CASRRADEQFF. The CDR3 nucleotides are TGTGCCAGCAGAAGGGCAGATGAGCAGTTCTTC.

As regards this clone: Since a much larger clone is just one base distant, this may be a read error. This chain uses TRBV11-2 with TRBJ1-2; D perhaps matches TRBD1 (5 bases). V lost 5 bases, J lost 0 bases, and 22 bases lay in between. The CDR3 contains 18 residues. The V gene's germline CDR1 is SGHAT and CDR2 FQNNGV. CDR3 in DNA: TGTGCCAGCAGCCCCACAGGTGGCGGGGCGAGAGCTAACTATGGCTACACCTTC. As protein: CASSPTGGGARANYGYTF.

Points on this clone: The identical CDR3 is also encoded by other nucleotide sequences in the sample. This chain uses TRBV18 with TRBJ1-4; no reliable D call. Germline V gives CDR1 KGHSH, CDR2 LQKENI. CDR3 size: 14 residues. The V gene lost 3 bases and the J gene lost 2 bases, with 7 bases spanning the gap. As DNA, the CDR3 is TGTGCCAGCTCACCGGCCGGCACTAATGAAAAACTGTTTTTT. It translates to CASSPAGTNEKLFF.

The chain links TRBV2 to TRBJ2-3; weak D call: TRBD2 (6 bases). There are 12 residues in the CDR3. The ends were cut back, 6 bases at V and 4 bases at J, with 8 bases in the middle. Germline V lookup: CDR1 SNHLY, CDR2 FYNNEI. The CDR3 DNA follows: TGTGCCAGCAGCCTAGCGTCAGATACGCAGTATTTT. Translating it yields CASSLASDTQYF.

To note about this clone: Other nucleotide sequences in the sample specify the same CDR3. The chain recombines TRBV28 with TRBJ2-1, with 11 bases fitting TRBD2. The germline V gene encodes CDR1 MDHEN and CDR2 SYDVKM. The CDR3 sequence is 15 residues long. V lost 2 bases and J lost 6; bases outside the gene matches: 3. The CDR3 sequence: CASSLLSGRGNEQFF. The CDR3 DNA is TGTGCCAGCAGTTTACTTAGCGGGAGGGGCAATGAGCAGTTCTTC.

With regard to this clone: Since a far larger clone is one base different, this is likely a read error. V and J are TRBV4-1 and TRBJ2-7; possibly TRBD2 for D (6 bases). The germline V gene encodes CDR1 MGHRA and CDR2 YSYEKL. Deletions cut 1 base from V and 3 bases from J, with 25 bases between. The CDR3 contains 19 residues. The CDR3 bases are TGCGCCAGCAGCCAAGGCTCGAGTCTCCTGACGGGAGCGAACTACGAGCAGTACTTC. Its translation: CASSQGSSLLTGANYEQYF.

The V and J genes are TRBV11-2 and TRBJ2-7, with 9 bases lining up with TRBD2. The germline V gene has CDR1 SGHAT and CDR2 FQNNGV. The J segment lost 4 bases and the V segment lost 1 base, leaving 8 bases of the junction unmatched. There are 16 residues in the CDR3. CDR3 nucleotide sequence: TGTGCCAGCAGCTTAGCGTTTAGCGGGAGTGCGTACGAGCAGTACTTC. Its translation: CASSLAFSGSAYEQYF.

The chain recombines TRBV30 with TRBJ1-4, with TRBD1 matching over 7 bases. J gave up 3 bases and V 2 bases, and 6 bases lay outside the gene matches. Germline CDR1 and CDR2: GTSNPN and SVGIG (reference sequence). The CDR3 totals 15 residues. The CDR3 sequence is CAWSRGGTANEKLFF. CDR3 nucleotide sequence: TGTGCCTGGAGTAGGGGTGGGACAGCTAATGAAAAACTGTTTTTT.

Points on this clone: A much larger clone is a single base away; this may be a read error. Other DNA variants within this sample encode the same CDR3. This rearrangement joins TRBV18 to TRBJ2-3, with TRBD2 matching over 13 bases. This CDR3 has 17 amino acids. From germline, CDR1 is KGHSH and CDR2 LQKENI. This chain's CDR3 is CASSPATSGRITDTQYF. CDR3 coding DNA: TGTGCCAGTTCACCTGCGACTAGCGGGAGGATCACAGATACGCAGTATTTT.

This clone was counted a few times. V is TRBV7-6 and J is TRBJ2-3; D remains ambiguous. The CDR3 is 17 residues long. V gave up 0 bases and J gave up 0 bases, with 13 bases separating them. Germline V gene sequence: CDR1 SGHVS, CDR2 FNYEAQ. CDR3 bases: TGTGCCAGCAGCTTAGCGCGGCAGAAGCTAAGCACAGATACGCAGTATTTT. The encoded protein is CASSLARQKLSTDTQYF.

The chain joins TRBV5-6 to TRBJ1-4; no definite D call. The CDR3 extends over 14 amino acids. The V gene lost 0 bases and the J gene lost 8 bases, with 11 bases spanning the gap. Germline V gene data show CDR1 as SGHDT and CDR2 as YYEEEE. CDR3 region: CASSLVPTGEKLFF. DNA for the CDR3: TGTGCCAGCAGCTTGGTTCCCACCGGAGAAAAACTGTTTTTT.

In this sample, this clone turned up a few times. CDR3 amino acids: CASSTQAGGHTGELFF. As DNA, the CDR3 is TGTGCCAGCAGTACTCAAGCGGGAGGGCACACCGGGGAGCTGTTTTTT. This rearrangement joins TRBV27 to TRBJ2-2; 10 nucleotides align to TRBD2. V lost 5 bases to trimming and J lost 3 bases; unmatched junction nucleotides: 6. The CDR3 length is 16 residues. CDR1 and CDR2 (germline): MNHEY, SMNVEV (reference sequence).

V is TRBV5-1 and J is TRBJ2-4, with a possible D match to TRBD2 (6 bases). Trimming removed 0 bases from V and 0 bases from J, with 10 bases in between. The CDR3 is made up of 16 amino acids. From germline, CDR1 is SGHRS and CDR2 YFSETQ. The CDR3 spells CASSLGLALAKNIQYF. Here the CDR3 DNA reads TGCGCCAGCAGCTTGGGGCTAGCGCTAGCCAAAAACATTCAGTACTTC.

CDR3 residues: CATSRDPSGGTREQYF. CDR3 DNA sequence: TGTGCCACCAGCAGAGATCCTAGCGGGGGTACCCGCGAGCAGTACTTC. This rearrangement joins TRBV15 to TRBJ2-5, with 10 bases matching TRBD2. The tail of the sequence fits TRBJ2-7 better, so the J call may be wrong. There are 16 residues in the CDR3. CDR1 and CDR2 from the germline V gene are LNHNV and YYDKDF (reference sequence).

CDR3 sequence: CASSPPARGVSGGYTF. CDR3 DNA sequence: TGTGCCAGCTCACCACCCGCCAGGGGAGTATCGGGTGGCTACACCTTC. V usage is TRBV18 and J usage is TRBJ1-2; D possibly corresponds to TRBD1 (6 bases). CDR1 and CDR2 (germline): KGHSH, LQKENI. This CDR3 is 16 amino acids long. V was cut by 0 bases and J by 7 bases, with 18 bases left in between.